The rows below give T cell receptor beta chains drawn from one sample of a study of CD8 T cells in ankylosing spondylitis. Each CDR3 protein is one row after TCRdb ran MiXCR on the 5' RACE reads. The sample holds about 140,000 distinct CDR3 sequences, roughly 8.4% seen once. The sequenced material came from synovial fluid, either unsorted or a sorted T cell fraction (not recorded which). The receptors shown here come from a male donor with ankylosing spondylitis. CDR3s include the opening cysteine and the closing phenylalanine or tryptophan. The order of the fields is J gene, V gene, clone size, D gene, CDR3 protein, CDR3 DNA. A D gene is named only where the DNA matches it firmly. Expanded clones get a size class; other rows say once, few or many, or leave the size out.

J: TRBJ1-5; V: TRBV12-3/TRBV12-4; size: many; D: .; CDR3: CASSLAVNRVGQPQHF; DNA: TGTGCCAGCAGTTTAGCGGTAAACAGGGTGGGTCAGCCCCAGCATTTT
J: TRBJ2-3; V: TRBV20-1; size: many; D: TRBD2; CDR3: CSATSGGSDTQYF; DNA: TGCAGTGCTACTAGCGGGGGGTCGGATACGCAGTATTTT
J: TRBJ2-7; V: TRBV6-5; size: few; D: .; CDR3: CASSYSENSYEQYF; DNA: TGTGCCAGCAGTTACTCGGAGAACTCCTACGAGCAGTACTTC
J: TRBJ2-7; V: TRBV6-1; size: many; D: .; CDR3: CASSPFGPSYEQYF; DNA: TGTGCCAGCAGTCCTTTCGGGCCGTCCTACGAGCAGTACTTC
J: TRBJ2-3; V: TRBV7-2; size: many; D: .; CDR3: CASSLGPGGTDTQYF; DNA: TGTGCCAGCAGCTTAGGACCGGGGGGCACAGATACGCAGTATTTT
J: TRBJ2-3; V: TRBV18; size: few; D: .; CDR3: CASSPLGDSTDTQYF; DNA: TGTGCCAGCTCACCACTTGGGGACTCCACAGATACGCAGTATTTT
J: TRBJ1-2; V: TRBV20-1; size: .; D: .; CDR3: CSAYVVGYTF; DNA: TGCAGTGCGTACGTGGTTGGCTACACCTTC
J: TRBJ2-3; V: TRBV2; size: .; D: .; CDR3: CASGWPDTQYF; DNA: TGTGCCAGCGGATGGCCAGATACGCAGTATTTT
J: TRBJ1-1; V: TRBV3-1; size: many; D: .; CDR3: CASSLRWTPNTEAFF; DNA: TGTGCCAGCAGCCTCCGTTGGACACCTAACACTGAAGCTTTCTTT
J: TRBJ1-1; V: TRBV20-1; size: many; D: .; CDR3: CSADTGIWENTEAFF; DNA: TGCAGTGCCGATACAGGGATCTGGGAGAACACTGAAGCTTTCTTT
J: TRBJ2-7; V: TRBV2; size: .; D: TRBD1; CDR3: CASSVGQDYEQYF; DNA: TGTGCCAGCAGTGTCGGACAGGACTACGAGCAGTACTTC
J: TRBJ2-7; V: TRBV18; size: .; D: TRBD2; CDR3: CASSPRRGGVYEQYF; DNA: TGTGCCAGCTCACCAAGGCGGGGGGGAGTCTACGAGCAGTACTTC
J: TRBJ2-5; V: TRBV3-1; size: few; D: TRBD2; CDR3: CASSHGTSGSGTQYF; DNA: TGTGCCAGTAGCCATGGGACTAGCGGGAGTGGGACCCAGTACTTC
J: TRBJ2-6; V: TRBV6-5; size: few; D: .; CDR3: CASSYGAPGANVLTF; DNA: TGTGCCAGCAGTTACGGGGCCCCTGGGGCCAACGTCCTGACTTTC
J: TRBJ2-1; V: TRBV9; size: .; D: TRBD2; CDR3: CASSVTSGRFGNEQFF; DNA: TGTGCCAGCAGCGTAACTAGCGGGAGATTCGGCAATGAGCAGTTCTTC
J: TRBJ1-6; V: TRBV20-1; size: few; D: TRBD1; CDR3: CSAHRTGAYSPLHF; DNA: TGCAGTGCCCACCGGACAGGGGCCTACTCACCCCTCCACTTT
J: TRBJ1-2; V: TRBV7-2; size: .; D: .; CDR3: CASSLTSTALYGYTF; DNA: TGTGCCAGCAGCTTAACGTCGACAGCTCTCTATGGCTACACCTTC
J: TRBJ2-7; V: TRBV5-1; size: .; D: .; CDR3: CASRPDRGPYEQYF; DNA: TGCGCCAGCAGACCGGACCGGGGACCCTACGAGCAGTACTTC
J: TRBJ1-1; V: TRBV9; size: many; D: .; CDR3: CASSVGGSVNTEAFF; DNA: TGTGCCAGCAGCGTAGGCGGCAGCGTGAACACTGAAGCTTTCTTT
J: TRBJ1-1; V: TRBV28; size: .; D: .; CDR3: CASSPFLPVAMNTEAFF; DNA: TGTGCCAGCAGTCCCTTTCTACCCGTGGCCATGAACACTGAAGCTTTCTTT
J: TRBJ2-7; V: TRBV5-1; size: .; D: TRBD2; CDR3: CASSTSGLRSYEQYF; DNA: TGCGCCAGCAGCACTAGCGGACTCCGCTCCTACGAGCAGTACTTC
J: TRBJ2-1; V: TRBV18; size: few; D: .; CDR3: CASSPKQRYNEQFF; DNA: TGTGCCAGCTCACCAAAACAGCGGTACAATGAGCAGTTCTTC
J: TRBJ2-5; V: TRBV6-2/TRBV6-3; size: many; D: TRBD2; CDR3: CASSPWTSGTQETQYF; DNA: TGTGCCAGCAGCCCCTGGACTAGCGGGACTCAAGAGACCCAGTACTTC
J: TRBJ2-7; V: TRBV20-1; size: .; D: TRBD1; CDR3: CSATGTGGLDRYEQYF; DNA: TGCAGTGCTACCGGGACAGGGGGCCTCGACAGGTACGAGCAGTACTTC
J: TRBJ2-5; V: TRBV9; size: many; D: .; CDR3: CASSVDGGETQYF; DNA: TGTGCCAGCAGCGTAGACGGAGGGGAGACCCAGTACTTC
J: TRBJ2-7; V: TRBV20-1; size: few; D: .; CDR3: CSARDPVGGSYEQYF; DNA: TGCAGTGCTAGAGACCCGGTCGGCGGTTCCTACGAGCAGTACTTC
J: TRBJ1-2; V: TRBV20-1; size: many; D: .; CDR3: CSARDRPSGGYGYTF; DNA: TGCAGTGCTAGAGATCGCCCGTCGGGGGGCTATGGCTACACCTTC
J: TRBJ2-2; V: TRBV5-5; size: many; D: .; CDR3: CASSLGLANTGELFF; DNA: TGTGCCAGCAGCTTGGGACTAGCGAACACCGGGGAGCTGTTTTTT
J: TRBJ2-1; V: TRBV7-2; size: many; D: .; CDR3: CASSLNRAPQFF; DNA: TGTGCCAGCAGCTTAAACAGGGCCCCCCAGTTCTTC